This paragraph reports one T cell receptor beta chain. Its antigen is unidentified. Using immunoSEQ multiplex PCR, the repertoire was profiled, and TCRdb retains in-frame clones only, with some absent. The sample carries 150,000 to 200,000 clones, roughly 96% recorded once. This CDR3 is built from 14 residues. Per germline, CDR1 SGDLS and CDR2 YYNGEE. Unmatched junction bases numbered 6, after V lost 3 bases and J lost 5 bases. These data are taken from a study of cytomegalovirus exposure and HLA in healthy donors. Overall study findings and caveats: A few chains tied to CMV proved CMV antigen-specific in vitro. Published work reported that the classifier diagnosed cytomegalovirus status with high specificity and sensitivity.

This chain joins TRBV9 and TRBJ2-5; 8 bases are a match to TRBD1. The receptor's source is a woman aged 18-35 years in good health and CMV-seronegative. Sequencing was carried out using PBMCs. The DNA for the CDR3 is TGTGCCAGCAGCGGGACAGGGCTGCAGGAGACCCAGTACTTC. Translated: CASSGTGLQETQYF.